These 15 T cell receptor beta chains share one sample of origin, sequenced in a study of siplizumab effects on memory and regulatory T cells. Here immunoSEQ multiplex PCR was the method, and the copy in TCRdb shows in-frame clones only, minus some. The table lists approximately 82,000 clones, approximately 90% of them singletons. Source material: Tregs sorted from blood. These receptors came from a human donor in good health.

The chain combines TRBV30 with TRBJ1-6; a weak D match, TRBD1 (6 bases). Germline V gene lookup returns CDR1 GTSNPN and CDR2 SVGIG (reference sequence). This CDR3 has 17 amino acids. Trimming left V 7 bases short and J 0 bases short, with 19 bases between. DNA for the CDR3: TGTGCCTCGCGGGGGCAGGCTTTATTCTCCTATAATTCACCCCTCCACTTT. This translates into CASRGQALFSYNSPLHF.

V and J are TRBV5-1 and TRBJ1-2, with D unclear. Germline values: CDR1 SGHRS, CDR2 YFSETQ. This CDR3 is 11 amino acids long. The germline V and J ends were trimmed by 0 bases and 10 bases, with 7 bases remaining between them. The chain's CDR3 is CASSLGWDYTF. The CDR3 region has the DNA TGCGCCAGCAGCTTGGGGTGGGACTACACCTTC. The whole variable domain, filled in from reference TRBV5-1 and TRBJ1-2, reads KAGVTQTPRYLIKTRGQQVTLSCSPISGHRSVSWYQQTPGQGLQFLFEYFSETQRNKGNFPGRFSGRQFSNSRSEMNVSTLELGDSALYLCASSLGWDYTFGSGTRLTVV.

The J gene is TRBJ1-2, the V gene TRBV27, with 9 bases lining up with TRBD1. CDR1 MNHEY and CDR2 SMNVEV come from the germline V gene (reference sequence). The CDR3 runs to 14 residues. The junction had 7 bases not matched to a gene; V was cut back by 5 bases and J by 6 bases. The CDR3: CASSLRQGGNGYTF. The CDR3 DNA sequence: TGTGCCAGCAGTCTTCGACAGGGGGGAAATGGCTACACCTTC.

The V call is TRBV14, the J call TRBJ1-6; D is perhaps TRBD1 (6 bases). Germline V gene lookup returns CDR1 SGHDN and CDR2 FVKESK. The CDR3 is 16 residues long. V gave up 3 bases and J gave up 10 bases, with 19 bases separating them. CDR3 amino acids: CASSQATGFARSPLHF. For the CDR3, the DNA is TGTGCCAGCAGCCAGGCTACAGGGTTCGCTAGATCACCCCTCCACTTT.

The chain employs TRBV7-2 and TRBJ2-3; no definite D call. Trimming cost V 4 bases and J 7 bases, with 15 bases left between them. Germline assignment: CDR1 SGHTA and CDR2 FQGNSA. The CDR3 totals 14 residues. CDR3 in amino acids: CASSYAVGPNTQYF. CDR3 nucleotides: TGTGCCAGCAGCTACGCCGTCGGACCGAATACGCAGTATTTT.

Only one count was recorded for this clone. The chain has TRBV28 and TRBJ2-6; D perhaps matches TRBD1 (7 bases). This CDR3 has 19 residues. V shed 5 bases and J shed 1 base, with 21 bases lying between them. Per the germline V gene, CDR1 is MDHEN and CDR2 is SYDVKM. The CDR3 region has the DNA TGTGCCAGCAGTAACCTGGAGGGGGCCCTTATGTCTGGGGCCAACGTCCTGACTTTC. Translating gives CASSNLEGALMSGANVLTF.

The CDR3 here is CASSGSGVRRETQYF. The DNA of the CDR3 is TGCGCCAGCAGCGGTAGCGGGGTGCGCCGGGAGACCCAGTACTTC. V and J are TRBV5-1 and TRBJ2-5, with TRBD2 matching 8 bases. Losses at the gene ends were 4 bases for V and 5 bases for J; bases not matched to a gene: 10. This CDR3 is built from 15 residues. CDR1 and CDR2 (germline): SGHRS, YFSETQ.

This chain joins TRBV7-9 and TRBJ1-1; D is unclear. From germline, CDR1 is SEHNR and CDR2 FQNEAQ (reference sequence). The ends were cut back, 1 base at V and 5 bases at J, with 8 bases in the middle. The CDR3 consists of 13 residues. The CDR3 reads CASSLVGQTEAFF. The DNA of the CDR3 is TGTGCCAGCAGCTTAGTTGGCCAGACTGAAGCTTTCTTT.

This rearrangement joins TRBV10-2 to TRBJ2-3; maybe TRBD1 (6 bases). Germline V gene data show CDR1 as WSHSY and CDR2 as SAAADI. The CDR3 length is 15 residues. V shed 2 bases and J shed 2 bases, with 11 bases lying between them. CDR3 region: CASSEPGHFTDTQYF. The CDR3, as DNA: TGCGCCAGCAGTGAGCCGGGACACTTCACAGATACGCAGTATTTT.

The V gene is TRBV7-9, the J gene TRBJ1-5; D perhaps matches TRBD1 (5 bases). CDR3 length: 18 residues. V lost 1 base and J lost 0, with 16 bases in between. Germline CDR1 is SEHNR and CDR2 is FQNEAQ (reference sequence). The CDR3: CASSLGTGTAYSNQPQHF. Written as DNA, the CDR3 is TGTGCCAGCAGCTTAGGCACCGGGACGGCTTATAGCAATCAGCCCCAGCATTTT.

The CDR3 DNA is TGTGCCAGCGGACAGGGCAAGGCCTATGGAAACACCATATATTTT. Translated: CASGQGKAYGNTIYF. The chain joins TRBV6-5 to TRBJ1-3; TRBD1 aligns across 8 bases. The germline V gene encodes CDR1 MNHEY and CDR2 SVGAGI. J was trimmed by 3 bases and V by 8 bases; bases with no gene match: 9. The length of the CDR3 is 15 residues.

The CDR3 DNA sequence: TGTGCCATCAACCCGACAGGGCTGGATTCACCCCTCCACTTT. This encodes CAINPTGLDSPLHF. This chain connects TRBV10-3 to TRBJ1-6, with 7 bases fitting TRBD1. V shed 7 bases and J 8 bases; nucleotides not matched to a gene: 8. Germline V CDR1 and CDR2: ENHRY, SYGVKD. This CDR3 spans 14 amino acids.

The rearrangement uses TRBV7-6 and TRBJ1-1; D is perhaps TRBD1 (6 bases). This CDR3 spans 15 amino acids. V was clipped by 5 bases and J by 6 bases, with 19 bases between them. Per germline, CDR1 SGHVS and CDR2 FNYEAQ. The CDR3 here is CASSIISQGNAEAFF. The CDR3 DNA sequence: TGTGCCAGCAGCATAATCTCACAGGGCAACGCTGAAGCTTTCTTT.

The sample holds a few counts of this clone. V is TRBV12-5 and J is TRBJ2-2; TRBD1 is a possible D gene (5 bases). Germline V gene data show CDR1 as LGHNT and CDR2 as FRNRAP. V was cut by 0 bases and J by 4 bases, with 12 bases left in between. The CDR3 has 16 amino acids. CDR3 nucleotides: TGTGCTAGTGGTTTGGTACTTGGGGCCCTCACCGGGGAGCTGTTTTTT. Residues: CASGLVLGALTGELFF.

The rearrangement links TRBV9 to TRBJ1-1; possible D gene TRBD1, 5 bases. Germline V gives CDR1 SGDLS, CDR2 YYNGEE. This CDR3 region has 15 residues. V lost 4 bases and J 0 bases, leaving 13 bases between the germline ends. Here the CDR3 reads CASSFRDGMNTEAFF. CDR3 in DNA: TGTGCCAGCAGCTTTAGGGACGGGATGAACACTGAAGCTTTCTTT.